A single sample gave rise to the 10 T cell receptor beta chains below, sequenced in a study of technical replicates of blood from a handful of donors. Data came from immunoSEQ multiplex PCR; TCRdb stores just in-frame clones and leaves some out. The table lists tens of thousands of clones, over 95% of them singletons, with approximately 0.2% in the top ten. What was sequenced was T cells isolated from PBMCs. All receptors come from a human donor in good health.

V usage is TRBV7-2 and J usage is TRBJ1-1; TRBD1 aligns across 8 bases. The CDR3 length is 15 residues. Looked up from germline, CDR1 is SGHTA and CDR2 is FQGNSA. V was clipped by 2 bases and J by 1 base; unmatched bases: 3. In DNA form, the CDR3 reads TGTGCCAGCAGCTTATTTGGGACAGGGAACACTGAAGCTTTCTTT. Residues: CASSLFGTGNTEAFF.

The J gene is TRBJ1-1, the V gene TRBV11-3, with TRBD1 as a possible D gene (5 bases). The CDR3 spans 14 residues. The germline CDR1 and CDR2 sequences are SGHNT and YENEEA. The V end was cut by 7 bases, the J end by 4 bases, with 16 bases between. The CDR3 DNA is TGTGCCAGCACAGCTTCGTCCAGGGTCACTGAAGCTTTCTTT. Its protein is CASTASSRVTEAFF.

CDR3 DNA: TGTGCCAGCAGTAAAACAGGGGGCTTGAATGAAAAACTGTTTTTT. As protein: CASSKTGGLNEKLFF. This rearrangement joins TRBV6-5 to TRBJ1-4; 9 bases line up with TRBD1. V gave up 5 bases and J gave up 5 bases; unmatched junction bases: 6. CDR3 length: 15 residues. CDR1 and CDR2 (germline): MNHEY, SVGAGI.

V gene TRBV4-1 combines with J gene TRBJ2-2; D is unresolved. The length of the CDR3 is 16 residues. CDR1 is MGHRA and CDR2 is YSYEKL in the germline V gene. Trimming took off 0 bases at V and 5 bases at J, with 13 bases between the two ends. CDR3 region: CASSQDSGIGTGELFF. The CDR3 region has the DNA TGCGCCAGCAGCCAAGATTCGGGTATCGGTACCGGGGAGCTGTTTTTT.

The chain has TRBV5-1 and TRBJ1-1, with 9 nucleotides matching TRBD1. The CDR3 contains 13 residues. Germline loops: CDR1 SGHRS, CDR2 YFSETQ. V dropped 3 bases and J dropped 4; count of bases not matched to a gene: 1. The CDR3 spells CASSSGQGTEAFF. Here the CDR3 DNA reads TGCGCCAGCAGCTCGGGACAGGGCACTGAAGCTTTCTTT. The full variable domain, its missing parts supplied by reference TRBV5-1 and TRBJ1-1, is KAGVTQTPRYLIKTRGQQVTLSCSPISGHRSVSWYQQTPGQGLQFLFEYFSETQRNKGNFPGRFSGRQFSNSRSEMNVSTLELGDSALYLCASSSGQGTEAFFGQGTRLTVV.

The chain carries TRBV19 and TRBJ2-3, with D possibly being TRBD1 (6 bases). V gave up 0 bases and J gave up 3 bases, with 10 bases separating them. The length of the CDR3 is 15 residues. CDR1 is LNHDA and CDR2 is SQIVND in the germline V gene (reference sequence). The CDR3 sequence: CASSIDRRGTDTQYF. The CDR3, as DNA: TGTGCCAGTAGTATAGATCGAAGGGGGACAGATACGCAGTATTTT. Full variable domain (rest looked up from reference TRBV19 and TRBJ2-3): DGGITQSPKYLFRKEGQNVTLSCEQNLNHDAMYWYRQDPGQGLRLIYYSQIVNDFQKGDIAEGYSVSREKKESFPLTVTSAQKNPTAFYLCASSIDRRGTDTQYFGPGTRLTVL.

V is TRBV25-1 and J is TRBJ2-7; the D gene is possibly TRBD1 (6 bases). Trimming pared 6 bases from V and 0 bases from J, leaving 18 bases between. The germline V gene has CDR1 MGHDK and CDR2 SYGVNS. The CDR3 extends over 16 amino acids. DNA of the CDR3: TGTGCCAGCAGGGATTCTCCGGGACATAGCTCCTACGAGCAGTACTTC. Translated: CASRDSPGHSSYEQYF.

The genes are TRBV19 and TRBJ1-4; 7 nucleotides agree with TRBD1. This CDR3 comprises 16 residues. Germline CDR1 LNHDA, CDR2 SQIVND (reference sequence). The J segment lost 7 bases and the V segment lost 5 bases, leaving 13 bases of the junction unmatched. CDR3 loop: CASSPRGDRAVEKLFF. The DNA for the CDR3 is TGTGCCAGTAGTCCTCGGGGCGACAGGGCTGTTGAAAAACTGTTTTTT. The full variable domain, its missing parts supplied by reference TRBV19 and TRBJ1-4, is DGGITQSPKYLFRKEGQNVTLSCEQNLNHDAMYWYRQDPGQGLRLIYYSQIVNDFQKGDIAEGYSVSREKKESFPLTVTSAQKNPTAFYLCASSPRGDRAVEKLFFGSGTQLSVL.

In its sample, this clone was seen once. The genes are TRBV2 and TRBJ1-1; D uncertain. Looked up from germline, CDR1 is SNHLY and CDR2 is FYNNEI. This CDR3 is 11 amino acids long. Deletions cut 2 bases from V and 8 bases from J, with 6 bases between. CDR3 region: CASSEHMEAFF. The CDR3 DNA reads as TGTGCCAGCAGTGAACACATGGAAGCTTTCTTT.

The chain couples TRBV28 to TRBJ1-2; TRBD1 might be the D (6 bases). Germline assignment: CDR1 MDHEN and CDR2 SYDVKM. The CDR3 is 15 amino acids. Trimming stripped 3 bases from V and 8 bases from J, with 19 bases between. The CDR3 DNA follows: TGTGCCAGCAGTTTGGGAGAACAGGGAATCGACGGCTACACCTTC. It specifies CASSLGEQGIDGYTF.